This entry is about one TCR beta chain. Assay used: immunoSEQ multiplex PCR; TCRdb lists only in-frame clones, some missing. The table has 200,000 to 250,000 clones, 86% seen once; the top ten hold about 2.1%. This CDR3 contains 16 residues. Germline V gene sequence: CDR1 SGHNT, CDR2 YYREEE (reference sequence). Losses at the gene ends were 0 bases for V and 4 bases for J; bases not matched to a gene: 9. This entry is derived from a study of blood T cell repertoires in COVID-19. The receptor's source is a woman aged 45-60 years who had recovered from COVID-19. Input material: PBMCs or T cells enriched from blood (not recorded which). This sequence joins TRBV5-4 and TRBJ1-2, with 7 bases matching TRBD1. The CDR3 loop is CASSLGQGVGSYGYTF. DNA for the CDR3: TGTGCCAGCAGCTTGGGACAGGGTGTAGGTTCCTATGGCTACACCTTC.